Only a few counts were recorded for the clone carrying this TCR beta chain. Its antigen is currently unknown. Germline loops: CDR1 SGHTA, CDR2 FQGNSA. With 1 base removed from V and 9 bases from J, the gap between germline ends came to 13 bases. This CDR3 spans 14 amino acids. This specimen comes from a study of post-analysis software for immune sequencing data. Regarding the study as a whole: Patients used roughly five TRBV segments, including TRBV5-6, TRBV5-1 and TRBV20-1, more often than controls. Controls had significantly higher normalized Chao1 diversity than multiple sclerosis patients. Samples from one preparation batch, clustered by F measure, grouped strongly together.

TCR beta cDNA libraries had unique molecular identifiers. With about 0.85 to 10 million T cells as the source, roughly 0.5 million cDNA molecules resulted. TCRdb redid the calling of the PCR reads with MiXCR, one entry per CDR3 protein. Counted here are hundreds of thousands of distinct CDR3 sequences, approximately 30% occurring once; the ten biggest clones make up approximately 0.55%. The sequencing input was blood. The gene calls are TRBV7-2 and TRBJ2-1; D is undetermined. This TCR derives from a girl aged 5-17 years with multiple sclerosis. The CDR3 DNA reads as TGTGCCAGCAGCTTAGATTCTGGTGCCACTGAGCAGTTCTTC. The encoded protein is CASSLDSGATEQFF.